These 9 T cell receptor beta chains were sequenced from one sample in a study of blood T cells in healthy people across ages. With a J-beta primer mix and a sample-barcoded 5' primer, a second PCR ran about 6 to 11 cycles. Each CDR3 protein gets one entry after TCRdb re-called the 5' RACE reads with MiXCR. The table shows some 930,000 distinct CDR3 sequences, with about 29% occurring only once. Separately, the same data were catalogued under a study of T cells of mothers and their children.

The specimen was blood. Receptors originate from a woman aged 40 to 50 in good health.

This clonotype was counted between two and nine times. Compared with germline, one end of the junction differs, possibly owing to a read error. V usage is TRBV20-1 and J usage is TRBJ2-1; D is ambiguous. The CDR3 sequence is 14 residues long. Germline V CDR1 and CDR2: DFQATT, SNEGSKA (reference sequence). CDR3 in amino acids: CSALHPSSYSEQFF. CDR3 sequence (DNA): TGCAGTGCTCTACACCCGAGCTCCTACAGTGAGCAGTTCTTC.

This clonotype was found a few times. The rearrangement uses TRBV5-5 and TRBJ2-3; 9 nucleotides line up with TRBD2. The CDR3 sequence is 15 residues long. The V gene end was trimmed by 2 bases and the J gene end by 3 bases; junction bases not matched to a gene: 4. Germline CDR1 is SGHKS and CDR2 is YYEKEE (reference sequence). CDR3 in DNA: TGTGCCAGCAGCTTCCGACTAGCGGCTACAGATACGCAGTATTTT. Residues: CASSFRLAATDTQYF.

The DNA of the CDR3 is TGTGCCAGCAGTTTAGGGCGAGCAGTTTTTCCCCAGCATTTT. Its protein product is CASSLGRAVFPQHF. The chain links TRBV28 to TRBJ1-5; no clear D gene. The CDR3 extends over 14 amino acids. Per germline, CDR1 MDHEN and CDR2 SYDVKM. The V end was cut by 2 bases, the J end by 10 bases, with 15 bases between.

The chain combines TRBV5-1 with TRBJ2-1, with TRBD2 as a possible D gene (6 bases). Germline-derived CDR1 and CDR2 are SGHRS and YFSETQ. The CDR3 totals 18 residues. Between the trimmed V and J ends, which lost 0 bases and 2 bases, there was a span of 18 bases. CDR3 residues: CASSLAGGGVLTYNEQFF. The CDR3 DNA sequence: TGCGCCAGCAGCTTGGCTGGTGGCGGGGTATTGACCTACAATGAGCAGTTCTTC.

The chain has TRBV24-1 and TRBJ2-5; TRBD1 agrees at 9 bases. CDR3 length equals 16 residues. CDR1 KGHDR and CDR2 SFDVKD come from the germline V gene. The ends lost 4 bases at V and 11 bases at J; junction bases unmatched: 16. DNA for the CDR3: TGTGCCACCAGTGACCCCGGGACAGGGAGGAACAATGAGCAGTACTTC. This translates into CATSDPGTGRNNEQYF.

J is TRBJ1-2 and V is TRBV28; D may be TRBD1 (5 bases). V lost 1 base and J 5 bases, leaving 20 bases between the germline ends. There are 17 residues in the CDR3. Per the germline V gene, CDR1 is MDHEN and CDR2 is SYDVKM. The CDR3 reads CASSLYLTDSGGYGYTF. CDR3 coding DNA: TGTGCCAGCAGTTTATATTTGACCGACTCGGGGGGTTATGGCTACACCTTC.

Concerning this clonotype: This may stem from a read error, because a much larger clone lies one nucleotide away. This chain connects TRBV5-5 to TRBJ2-1; tentatively, D is TRBD2 (5 bases). Germline CDR1 reads SGHKS; CDR2 reads YYEKEE (reference sequence). The CDR3 runs 16 residues. CDR3 coding DNA: TGTACCAGCAGCTTGCAGAGGACTTCCGCATACAATGAGCAGTTCTTC. It translates to CTSSLQRTSAYNEQFF.

V gene TRBV10-3 combines with J gene TRBJ1-1; unclear D gene. CDR1 ENHRY and CDR2 SYGVKD come from the germline V gene. The CDR3 covers 14 residues. Trimming removed 3 bases from V and 4 bases from J, with 12 bases in between. CDR3 residues: CAISDTGYGTEAFF. In nucleotides, the CDR3 is TGTGCCATCAGTGATACTGGGTATGGCACTGAAGCTTTCTTT.

About this clonotype itself: Possible read error: a much larger clone is one base away. The rearrangement uses TRBV7-9 and TRBJ2-3; D remains ambiguous. This CDR3 has 18 residues. The V gene's germline CDR1 is SEHNR and CDR2 FQNEAQ (reference sequence). CDR3 nucleotide sequence: TGTGCCGGCAGCTTAGCCCTGTACAGCCTACGAAGCACAGATACGCAGTATTTT. As protein: CAGSLALYSLRSTDTQYF. The whole variable domain, filled in from reference TRBV7-9 and TRBJ2-3, reads DTGVSQNPRHKITKRGQNVTFRCDPISEHNRLYWYRQTLGQGPEFLTYFQNEAQLEKSRLLSDRFSAERPKGSFSTLEIQRTEQGDSAMYLCAGSLALYSLRSTDTQYFGPGTRLTVL.